Listed below are T cell receptor beta chains from one sample, sequenced in a study of T cell repertoires in aging, cancer and after chemotherapy. Using its own MiXCR run on the multiplex PCR reads, TCRdb lists one record per CDR3 protein. In the table there are 7,300 or so distinct CDR3 sequences, approximately 49% of which are singletons. The sequencing sample was made of blood. The receptors stem from a human donor with a solid tumor. Both conserved end residues are part of each CDR3. The D gene is left open where the match is weak. A clone size is listed for some rows: how often the clone was seen (once, few, many), or a class if it is expanded.

j_call,d_call,cdr3_length,clone_size,v_call,cdr3_aa,cdr3_nt
TRBJ1-2,NA,12,medium-sized,TRBV29-1,CSVSTGDYGYTF,TGCAGCGTATCGACAGGAGACTATGGCTACACCTTC
TRBJ2-7,NA,13,NA,TRBV11-2,CASSQWGNYEQYF,TGCGCCAGCAGCCAATGGGGGAACTACGAGCAGTACTTC
TRBJ1-1,NA,11,NA,TRBV20-1,CSASQAEGAFF,TGCAGTGCTAGCCAGGCGGAGGGGGCTTTCTTT
TRBJ2-3,TRBD2,16,NA,TRBV15,CATSRTPGLATDTQYF,TGTGCAACCAGCAGGACACCGGGACTAGCCACAGATACGCAGTATTTT
TRBJ2-3,NA,14,NA,TRBV28,CASNRRGYTDTQYF,TGTGCCAGCAACCGAAGGGGCTACACAGATACGCAGTATTTT
TRBJ2-4,NA,17,NA,TRBV7-2,CASSKNREYGAKNIQYF,TGTGCCAGCAGCAAAAATAGAGAGTATGGAGCCAAAAACATTCAGTACTTC
TRBJ2-1,NA,16,NA,TRBV30,CAWSVPDYLTYNEQFF,TGTGCCTGGAGTGTACCCGACTACCTAACCTACAATGAGCAGTTCTTC
TRBJ1-2,NA,12,NA,TRBV28,CASRQQGSGYTF,TGTGCCAGCAGGCAACAGGGAAGCGGCTACACCTTC
TRBJ2-1,NA,13,NA,TRBV7-2,CASRSTSYNEQFF,TGTGCCAGCAGAAGCACTAGTTACAATGAGCAGTTCTTC
TRBJ2-7,NA,15,NA,TRBV6-5,CASSYSSGQFHEQYF,TGTGCCAGCAGTTACTCGTCCGGACAGTTCCACGAGCAGTACTTC
TRBJ1-2,NA,16,NA,TRBV7-2,CASSLPGLRANYGYTF,TGTGCCAGCAGCCTACCGGGACTCAGAGCTAACTATGGCTACACCTTC
TRBJ1-6,TRBD1,18,NA,TRBV4-3,CASSHHRDSRRLGSPLHF,TGCGCCAGCAGCCACCACCGGGACAGCCGGAGATTGGGATCACCCCTCCACTTT